This T cell receptor (beta chain) emerged from a study of T cell responses to AZD1222 COVID-19 vaccine (TCRdb year 2021). A note on the overall study: AZD1222 recipients with second doses at about 4 weeks or about 12 weeks were pooled, because spike-specific TCR depth and breadth did not differ between schedules. TCR sequencing was performed for more than 230 trial participants, of whom 207 were given two doses of AZD1222 and approximately 25 were given two doses of MenACWY control vaccine. Trial participants were enrolled by age into 18-55, 56-69 and 70-plus year subgroups, with roughly 160, 29 and 62 TCR-sequenced participants respectively.

The CDR3 regions of human TCRbeta chains were subjected to immunosequencing. Turning to the authors' computational methods: Repertoire TCRs were checked for matches against a reference library of SARS-CoV-2-specific TCRs that had been generated using the MIRA antigen-specificity platform. Breadth was defined as the fraction of unique TCRs that were SARS-CoV-2-associated, and depth was defined as the fraction of total T cells that were SARS-CoV-2-associated. Using the MIRA data, each spike-specific TCR was mapped to the spike region that the TCR reacts to and placed in a CD4 or CD8 class. Log10-transformed breadth and depth values were compared by one-way ANOVA with Sidak's multiple comparisons tests. What TCRdb holds here is the immuneACCESS table cut down to in-frame rearrangements. Part of the clones is not present; checked against another copy, under half of the missing clones reflect an unresolved V gene, and the others are unexplained. V and J calls plus clone size are reproduced from that table; the DNA served to infer D and trimming. This sample holds roughly 99,000 clones; roughly 90% were observed only once. The ten largest clones add up to about 4.5% of the sample.

The time point label here, explained by the study, means: baseline before first vaccination. The vaccinee samples were drawn from two UK trials, COV001 and COV002, one of which was a single-blind randomized controlled phase 2/3 trial testing AZD1222 (ChAdOx1 nCoV-19) in healthy adults. For TCRbeta chain sequencing, PBMC samples were collected from trial participants at day 0 and at day 28 after the second dose. The CDR3 holds 18 amino acids from the cysteine to the phenylalanine. Here the CDR3 DNA is all that survives: 54 bases in frame from base 1. CDR1 LNHNV and CDR2 YYDKDF were looked up in the germline V gene (reference sequence). V and J are trimmed by 3 bases and 1 base, and the gene matches miss 11 bases of the junction. Findings and caveats that apply to the study as a whole: CD4 TCRs associated with the vaccine covered the entire spike protein, and the dominant responses were in regions 160-218 and 743-854. Conclusions about previously exposed vaccinees were limited because only six AZD1222 recipients were SARS-CoV-2 seropositive at baseline. In the small 56-69-year group, the increase in depth fell short of significance, most likely because of low power. Participants were mostly white British, with more females than males. The authors suggested clonal diversity may have been underestimated. Because no day 14 peak-response samples were available, the repertoires could be characterized only after the peak T cell response. Nearly half of unique spike-specific TCRs reportedly recognized epitopes outside regions mutated in the B.1.351 and B.1.1.7 variants. After two AZD1222 doses, spike-specific TCR breadth and depth were significantly higher than at day 0 and than in MenACWY recipients.

With respect to this clone: Its antigen has not been determined. There are no base qualities to consult, and no much larger clone falls within one base.

This sample comprised peripheral blood, obtained on day 0 of AZD1222 vaccination. This receptor was obtained from an adult in good health. The chain employs TRBV15 and TRBJ1-5, with 8 middle bases fitting TRBD1. The DNA is TGTGCCACCAGCAGCTTCGGACAGGGAGGGGCGAGCAATCAGCCCCAGCATTTT. Translated, this gives CATSSFGQGGASNQPQHF.